The source of this TCR beta chain is a study of T cell responses to AZD1222 COVID-19 vaccine. After removal of 9 bases from V and 7 bases from J, the junction contained 22 bases not matched to a gene. The germline V gene has CDR1 WSHSY and CDR2 SAAADI. There are 17 residues in the CDR3. TCRdb's table, derived via immunoSEQ multiplex PCR, lists solely in-frame clones and lacks some. The table lists some 120,000 clones, 80% to 90% of them singletons. Sequencing was performed on peripheral blood, taken on day 0 of AZD1222 vaccination. The gene calls are TRBV10-2 and TRBJ1-1, with 8 bases identical to TRBD1. The sequence was collected from an adult in good health. CDR3 residues: CASTMRAGGGPAGEAFF. The CDR3 DNA reads as TGCGCCAGTACAATGAGAGCAGGGGGCGGCCCCGCGGGTGAAGCTTTCTTT.